Below are 24 T cell receptor beta chains sequenced from a single sample in a study of blood T cells in healthy people across ages. Next came a second PCR, run for about 6 to 12 cycles, which used a sample-barcoded 5' primer along with a J-beta primer mix. TCRdb processed the 5' RACE reads anew with MiXCR; each CDR3 protein has one entry. The sample yields around 1,500,000 distinct CDR3 sequences, 42% seen once. The sample comprised blood. Receptor source: a woman between 18 and 29 years old in good health.

V gene TRBV2 combines with J gene TRBJ2-3, with a tentative D call TRBD2 (7 bases). The V end lost 4 bases, the J end lost 3 bases, and 14 bases lay between the germline ends. CDR1 is SNHLY and CDR2 is FYNNEI in the germline V gene. CDR3 length equals 15 residues. CDR3 residues: CASSGGGGRTDTQYF. The DNA of the CDR3 is TGTGCCAGCAGTGGCGGCGGGGGCCGTACAGATACGCAGTATTTT.

This clonotype was observed a few times. The V gene is TRBV6-1, the J gene TRBJ1-5; D gene uncertain. V lost 1 base and J lost 4, with 14 bases in between. Germline-derived CDR1 and CDR2 are MNHNS and SASEGT. CDR3 length equals 16 residues. As DNA, the CDR3 is TGTGCCAGCAGTGAAGTGATAGGAGGGCTTAATCAGCCCCAGCATTTT. Translation: CASSEVIGGLNQPQHF.

The chain recombines TRBV7-2 with TRBJ1-6; 9 positions agree with TRBD1. The length of the CDR3 is 15 residues. Per germline, CDR1 SGHTA and CDR2 FQGNSA. V lost 5 bases to trimming and J lost 9 bases; unmatched junction nucleotides: 8. The CDR3 region has the DNA TGTGCCAGCAGCACCCTACAGGGGGCTCTTTCACCCCTCCACTTT. It translates to CASSTLQGALSPLHF.

This clonotype was counted once. The V and J genes are TRBV6-5 and TRBJ2-2, with TRBD1 matching 8 bases. Germline V CDR1 and CDR2: MNHEY, SVGAGI. The ends lost 8 bases at V and 1 base at J; junction bases unmatched: 9. This CDR3 is 16 amino acids long. The CDR3 here is CASADRGLWNTGELFF. CDR3 in DNA: TGTGCCAGCGCTGACAGGGGTCTGTGGAACACCGGGGAGCTGTTTTTT.

This clonotype was counted once. V and J are TRBV3-1 and TRBJ2-5, with TRBD2 matching over 8 bases. This CDR3 has 16 amino acids. Looked up from germline, CDR1 is LGHDT and CDR2 is YNNKEL (reference sequence). Trimming at V came to 0 bases and at J to 5 bases, leaving 8 bases not matched to a gene. The CDR3 DNA reads TGTGCCAGCAGCCAAGAGGAGCGGGGGCCGCGGGAGACCCAGTACTTC. Protein product: CASSQEERGPRETQYF.

The gene calls are TRBV4-1 and TRBJ2-1; 11 bases agree with TRBD2. Germline V gene sequence: CDR1 MGHRA, CDR2 YSYEKL. V gave up 4 bases and J gave up 2 bases; unmatched junction bases: 7. The CDR3 covers 17 residues. DNA for the CDR3: TGCGCCAGCAGCCCCCTGGGGGGACTAGCGGCCTACAATGAGCAGTTCTTC. Amino acid sequence: CASSPLGGLAAYNEQFF.

The chain combines TRBV3-1 with TRBJ2-1; 8 bases are shared with TRBD2. The CDR3 consists of 17 residues. With V trimmed by 1 base and J by 6 bases, 11 bases remained unmatched. Germline values: CDR1 LGHDT, CDR2 YNNKEL (reference sequence). CDR3 amino acids: CASSQGELAGSPNEQFF. CDR3 DNA: TGTGCCAGCAGCCAAGGGGAGTTAGCGGGGAGCCCCAATGAGCAGTTCTTC.

The chain links TRBV20-1 to TRBJ2-7, with D perhaps matching TRBD1 or TRBD2 (5 bases each). The V and J ends lost 3 bases and 6 bases respectively, with 18 bases between them. This CDR3 is 14 amino acids long. Germline lookup yields CDR1 DFQATT and CDR2 SNEGSKA (reference sequence). CDR3: CSASDGTDVGEQYF. CDR3 in DNA: TGCAGTGCTAGCGACGGGACCGACGTCGGCGAGCAGTACTTC.

The chain uses TRBV5-5 and TRBJ2-7; D remains unclear. The germline V gene has CDR1 SGHKS and CDR2 YYEKEE (reference sequence). CDR3 size: 16 residues. Trimming pared 0 bases from V and 0 bases from J, leaving 13 bases between. The DNA for the CDR3 is TGTGCCAGCAGCTTGGCCAGTGTCCTCAGCTCCTACGAGCAGTACTTC. It encodes CASSLASVLSSYEQYF.

This clonotype was found a few times. This chain links TRBV5-1 with TRBJ2-3, with TRBD1 identical over 8 bases. The CDR3 totals 14 residues. In germline, CDR1 is SGHRS, CDR2 YFSETQ. The V segment lost 5 bases and the J segment 0 bases; nucleotides outside the gene matches: 2. CDR3 nucleotides: TGCGCCAGCAGTACAGGGGGTAGCACAGATACGCAGTATTTT. It is translated as CASSTGGSTDTQYF. The complete variable domain, with remaining parts taken from reference TRBV5-1 and TRBJ2-3, reads KAGVTQTPRYLIKTRGQQVTLSCSPISGHRSVSWYQQTPGQGLQFLFEYFSETQRNKGNFPGRFSGRQFSNSRSEMNVSTLELGDSALYLCASSTGGSTDTQYFGPGTRLTVL.

The chain employs TRBV20-1 and TRBJ1-1, with a tentative D call TRBD1 (6 bases). CDR1 is DFQATT, CDR2 SNEGSKA, per germline (reference sequence). V dropped 3 bases and J dropped 0 bases, with 14 bases sitting between them. The length of the CDR3 is 15 residues. The CDR3 sequence is CSASTGQLMNTEAFF. As DNA, the CDR3 is TGCAGTGCTAGTACAGGACAGCTCATGAACACTGAAGCTTTCTTT.

This clonotype came up a few times. The J gene is TRBJ2-7, the V gene TRBV9, with TRBD2 as a possible D gene (6 bases). This CDR3 region has 16 residues. V gave up 0 bases and J gave up 3 bases, with 16 bases separating them. Germline V CDR1 and CDR2: SGDLS, YYNGEE. The CDR3 coding sequence is TGTGCCAGCAGCGTAGGTCGGGGACTCGTCATCTACGAGCAGTACTTC. This codes for CASSVGRGLVIYEQYF. Using reference TRBV9 and TRBJ2-7 for the parts outside the CDR3, the full variable domain is DSGVTQTPKHLITATGQRVTLRCSPRSGDLSVYWYQQSLDQGLQFLIQYYNGEERAKGNILERFSAQQFPDLHSELNLSSLELGDSALYFCASSVGRGLVIYEQYFGPGTRLTVT.

This clonotype was picked up a small number of times. The rearrangement links TRBV20-1 to TRBJ2-3; no definite D call. CDR3 length: 13 amino acids. CDR1 DFQATT and CDR2 SNEGSKA come from the germline V gene (reference sequence). Trimming stripped 3 bases from V and 2 bases from J, with 9 bases between. CDR3 bases: TGCAGTGCTAGCCGGTCACACACAGATACGCAGTATTTT. It encodes CSASRSHTDTQYF.

The chain combines TRBV21-1 with TRBJ2-6; the listed D gene, TRBD1, was not tested against the DNA. TRBV21-1 is termed a pseudogene. CDR3 length equals 18 residues. The CDR3 protein is CASSKETNRGPGANVLTF. CDR3 in DNA: TGTGCCAGCAGCAAAGAGACCAACAGGGGCCCTGGGGCCAACGTCCTGACTTTC.

The table lists this clonotype with a few counts. The rearrangement links TRBV28 to TRBJ2-7; D might be TRBD2 (5 bases). The length of the CDR3 is 10 residues. Germline CDR1 and CDR2: MDHEN and SYDVKM. The V end was cut by 5 bases, the J end by 10 bases, with 9 bases between. The CDR3 region is CASSRGKQYF. In nucleotides, the CDR3 is TGTGCCAGCAGTCGGGGTAAACAGTACTTC.

The chain links TRBV28 to TRBJ2-5; tentatively, D is TRBD1 or TRBD2 (5 bases each). The CDR3 runs 18 residues. The germline V and J ends were trimmed by 6 bases and 0 bases, with 23 bases remaining between them. Germline V CDR1 and CDR2: MDHEN, SYDVKM. As DNA, the CDR3 is TGTGCCAGCAGCCCACTCCCCCACAGGAGAGGGTACCAAGAGACCCAGTACTTC. It translates to CASSPLPHRRGYQETQYF.

The chain couples TRBV3-1 to TRBJ2-2, with D possibly TRBD2 on 5 matching bases. The germline CDR1 and CDR2 sequences are LGHDT and YNNKEL (reference sequence). CDR3 length: 16 residues. Trimming left V 3 bases short and J 4 bases short, with 15 bases between. CDR3 coding DNA: TGTGCCAGCAGCCAGAGGGCGGCTAGCAGCACCGGGGAGCTGTTTTTT. Amino acids: CASSQRAASSTGELFF.

The J gene is TRBJ2-1, the V gene TRBV5-6; D perhaps matches TRBD2 (5 bases). V lost 0 bases and J 13 bases, leaving 23 bases between the germline ends. The CDR3 length is 16 residues. Germline CDR1 reads SGHDT; CDR2 reads YYEEEE. In DNA form, the CDR3 reads TGTGCCAGCAGCTTGGCCCAGCAGGCCGTTGGGGAGACCCAGTTCTTC. It encodes CASSLAQQAVGETQFF.

This clonotype has just a few counts. This chain links TRBV7-9 with TRBJ2-7, with TRBD2 identical over 8 bases. CDR3 length: 14 residues. Looked up from germline, CDR1 is SEHNR and CDR2 is FQNEAQ (reference sequence). The V gene end was trimmed by 5 bases and the J gene end by 0 bases; junction bases not matched to a gene: 3. In DNA form, the CDR3 reads TGTGCCAGCAGCCCTAGCGGGTACTCCTACGAGCAGTACTTC. This sequence encodes CASSPSGYSYEQYF.

Points on this clonotype: One end of the junction fails to match germline, which may point to a read error. The J gene is TRBJ2-7, the V gene TRBV12-3 or TRBV12-4, with TRBD1 matching over 7 bases. With the DNA end fitting TRBJ2-4 better, the J assignment may be wrong. The CDR3 has 18 amino acids. In DNA form, the CDR3 reads TGTGCCAGCAGCCGCGCCTTACAGGGGCCTTTAGCCAGAAACATTCAGTACTTC. Residues: CASSRALQGPLARNIQYF.

This clonotype appeared a few times. The chain links TRBV6-5 to TRBJ1-2; TRBD1 matches at 7 bases. The germline CDR1 and CDR2 sequences are MNHEY and SVGAGI. With V trimmed by 5 bases and J by 8 bases, 14 bases remained unmatched. The CDR3 is 15 amino acids. The CDR3 loop is CASSADVQGSRGYTF. The CDR3 coding sequence is TGTGCCAGCAGTGCCGACGTACAGGGGTCGCGCGGCTACACCTTC.

This clonotype was seen repeatedly, ten times or more. The chain combines TRBV18 with TRBJ2-7; a possible D gene is TRBD1 (6 bases). The ends were cut back, 8 bases at V and 5 bases at J, with 10 bases in the middle. CDR1 is KGHSH, CDR2 LQKENI, per germline. The CDR3 runs to 11 residues. The CDR3 DNA is TGTGCCAGCAGCCCAGGGGACGAGCAGTACTTC. Translation: CASSPGDEQYF.

This CDR3 reads CASSQSGTRIPDTQYF. The DNA of the CDR3 is TGTGCCAGCAGCCAATCCGGGACTAGGATTCCAGATACGCAGTATTTT. The V call is TRBV7-9, the J call TRBJ2-3; 8 bases are shared with TRBD2. CDR1 is SEHNR, CDR2 FQNEAQ, per germline (reference sequence). The CDR3 length is 16 residues. V shed 5 bases, J shed 4 bases, and the junction held 11 bases outside the gene matches.

This clonotype has just a few counts. The chain carries TRBV14 and TRBJ2-7, with 8 bases fitting TRBD1. Germline loops: CDR1 SGHDN, CDR2 FVKESK. The J segment lost 5 bases and the V segment lost 4 bases, leaving 10 bases of the junction unmatched. The CDR3 is 15 residues long. This CDR3 reads CASSRDRGAVHEQYF. CDR3 in DNA: TGTGCCAGCAGCCGCGACAGGGGAGCAGTCCACGAGCAGTACTTC.